Below, 27 T cell receptor beta chains from the same sample are listed, as sequenced in a study of T cell responses to AZD1222 COVID-19 vaccine. The assay was immunoSEQ multiplex PCR, and TCRdb's table has in-frame clones only and misses some. Of tens of thousands of clones in the sample, approximately 80% are singletons; the top ten hold around 5%. The source was peripheral blood, collected 28 days after the second AZD1222 dose. The receptor set was obtained from an adult who received the AZD1222 COVID-19 vaccine.

CDR3 bases: TGTGCCAGCTCACCAACTCACCCCACAGGGGGCATCTCCTACGAGCAGTACTTC. It specifies CASSPTHPTGGISYEQYF. V and J are TRBV18 and TRBJ2-7; 9 bases line up with TRBD1. CDR1 and CDR2 (germline): KGHSH, LQKENI. V shed 2 bases and J 0 bases; nucleotides not matched to a gene: 11. The CDR3 has 18 residues.

There are a few counts of this clone. Other DNA variants within this sample encode the same CDR3. The chain links TRBV20-1 to TRBJ1-1, with D unclear. Germline CDR1 DFQATT, CDR2 SNEGSKA (reference sequence). The CDR3 has 10 amino acids. Trimming stripped 6 bases from V and 1 base from J, with 3 bases between. CDR3: CSASNTEAFF. CDR3 DNA: TGCAGTGCGTCGAACACTGAAGCTTTCTTT.

The chain has TRBV5-1 and TRBJ2-1, with 8 bases that match TRBD1. V shed 3 bases and J 0 bases; nucleotides not matched to a gene: 14. Germline lookup yields CDR1 SGHRS and CDR2 YFSETQ. This CDR3 contains 19 residues. CDR3 sequence reads: CASSSSSLGTGRSYNEQFF. In nucleotides, the CDR3 is TGCGCCAGCAGCTCCTCCTCTCTCGGGACAGGCCGCTCCTACAATGAGCAGTTCTTC.

The gene calls are TRBV28 and TRBJ2-1, with 11 bases matching TRBD2. CDR3 length equals 13 residues. The germline V gene encodes CDR1 MDHEN and CDR2 SYDVKM. The V and J ends lost 5 bases and 16 bases, in that order; junction bases with no gene match: 10. The CDR3 region has the DNA TGTGCCAGCAGTCAGCTAGCGGGGGGCCCCTTTTTCTTC. Translation gives CASSQLAGGPFFF.

The V gene is TRBV28, the J gene TRBJ2-3, with 8 bases that match TRBD2. The CDR3 is made up of 15 amino acids. In germline, CDR1 is MDHEN, CDR2 SYDVKM. V dropped 4 bases and J dropped 2; count of bases not matched to a gene: 5. The CDR3 loop reads CASSSSGGNTDTQYF. CDR3 sequence (DNA): TGTGCCAGCAGTTCCAGCGGGGGAAACACAGATACGCAGTATTTT.

The CDR3 sequence: CASSMARLERVDEQFF. CDR3 nucleotides: TGTGCCAGCAGCATGGCTAGGTTGGAGCGTGTCGATGAGCAGTTCTTC. V gene TRBV21-1 combines with J gene TRBJ2-1; the table assigns TRBD2, which was not confirmed against the DNA. TRBV21-1 is labeled a pseudogene. This CDR3 comprises 16 residues.

This chain joins TRBV11-3 and TRBJ2-3; 12 bases align to TRBD2. Germline V gene lookup returns CDR1 SGHNT and CDR2 YENEEA. The CDR3 runs to 16 residues. V gave up 1 base and J gave up 4 bases; unmatched junction bases: 3. CDR3 protein: CASSLGLAGAADTQYF. The CDR3 DNA reads as TGTGCCAGCAGCTTAGGACTAGCGGGGGCAGCAGATACGCAGTATTTT.

This clone was seen a single time. The chain employs TRBV11-3 and TRBJ1-1; 8 bases agree with TRBD1. Losses at the gene ends were 1 base for V and 10 bases for J; bases not matched to a gene: 5. The CDR3 spans 13 residues. Germline V CDR1 and CDR2: SGHNT, YENEEA. The CDR3, as DNA: TGTGCCAGCAGCTTAGTACCGGGACAGGTAGCTTTCTTT. It specifies CASSLVPGQVAFF.

V and J are TRBV27 and TRBJ2-7; TRBD1 aligns across 7 bases. J was trimmed by 2 bases and V by 3 bases; bases with no gene match: 10. Germline loops: CDR1 MNHEY, CDR2 SMNVEV (reference sequence). The CDR3 is 16 residues long. The CDR3 here is CASSFGGWGTAYEQYF. The CDR3 coding sequence is TGTGCCAGCAGTTTCGGTGGGTGGGGGACAGCCTACGAGCAGTACTTC.

This clone was picked up one time. The chain links TRBV27 to TRBJ1-1; D is unclear. Germline CDR1 and CDR2: MNHEY and SMNVEV (reference sequence). The ends were cut back, 3 bases at V and 0 bases at J, with 5 bases in the middle. This CDR3 contains 13 residues. For the CDR3, the DNA is TGTGCCAGCAGTTTTGACGTGAACACTGAAGCTTTCTTT. It is translated as CASSFDVNTEAFF.

V gene TRBV19 combines with J gene TRBJ2-1, with D tentatively TRBD1 (6 bases). The CDR3 totals 14 residues. Trimming cost V 2 bases and J 4 bases, with 9 bases left between them. CDR1 and CDR2 from the germline V gene are LNHDA and SQIVND (reference sequence). CDR3 DNA: TGTGCCAGTAGTATACGGCAGGGGTACAATGAGCAGTTCTTC. This codes for CASSIRQGYNEQFF.

The rearrangement uses TRBV10-3 and TRBJ1-2, with 7 bases lining up with TRBD1. J lost 2 bases, V lost 0 bases, and 3 bases had no gene match. In germline, CDR1 is ENHRY, CDR2 SYGVKD. This CDR3 comprises 15 residues. This CDR3 reads CAISESAGGNYGYTF. Here the CDR3 DNA reads TGTGCCATCAGTGAGTCTGCAGGGGGGAACTATGGCTACACCTTC.

This chain connects TRBV19 to TRBJ1-2; D not resolved. The length of the CDR3 is 14 residues. CDR1 and CDR2 (germline): LNHDA, SQIVND (reference sequence). Trimming removed 4 bases from V and 5 bases from J, with 14 bases in between. The CDR3 DNA reads as TGTGCCAGTAGTACTCTCGACGGTCGTTATGGCTACACCTTC. Its translation is CASSTLDGRYGYTF. Together with reference TRBV19 and TRBJ1-2, the CDR3 gives the full variable domain: DGGITQSPKYLFRKEGQNVTLSCEQNLNHDAMYWYRQDPGQGLRLIYYSQIVNDFQKGDIAEGYSVSREKKESFPLTVTSAQKNPTAFYLCASSTLDGRYGYTFGSGTRLTVV.

This chain connects TRBV7-2 to TRBJ2-5; D not certain. The germline V gene encodes CDR1 SGHTA and CDR2 FQGNSA. V was cut by 3 bases and J by 2 bases, with 7 bases left in between. The length of the CDR3 is 13 residues. For the CDR3, the DNA is TGTGCCAGCAGCTTTAATTTACAAGAGACCCAGTACTTC. It specifies CASSFNLQETQYF.

V and J are TRBV4-1 and TRBJ2-5, with D hard to call. This CDR3 comprises 14 residues. Trimming took off 1 base at V and 5 bases at J, with 11 bases between the two ends. Per germline, CDR1 MGHRA and CDR2 YSYEKL. CDR3 DNA: TGCGCCAGCAGCCAAGGGCTGCCCTCTGAGACCCAGTACTTC. Residues: CASSQGLPSETQYF.

The CDR3 is CASSEQGKAFF. CDR3 coding DNA: TGTGCCAGCAGTGAACAGGGAAAAGCTTTCTTT. The gene calls are TRBV6-1 and TRBJ1-1; TRBD1 is a possible D gene (5 bases). CDR3 length equals 11 residues. CDR1 MNHNS and CDR2 SASEGT come from the germline V gene. V was clipped by 2 bases and J by 9 bases, with 7 bases between them.

The rearrangement joins TRBV5-5 to TRBJ2-1; 7 positions agree with TRBD2. The trim removed 1 base at V and 2 bases at J, leaving 12 bases unmatched. This CDR3 is built from 18 residues. CDR1 is SGHKS, CDR2 YYEKEE, per germline (reference sequence). The CDR3 sequence: CASSLSLARVRTYNEQFF. The CDR3 bases are TGTGCCAGCAGCTTGTCACTAGCGAGAGTGAGGACCTACAATGAGCAGTTCTTC.

The V call is TRBV20-1, the J call TRBJ2-5; D might be TRBD2 (5 bases). The CDR3 totals 11 residues. The V gene lost 6 bases and the J gene lost 9 bases, with 14 bases spanning the gap. CDR1 is DFQATT, CDR2 SNEGSKA, per germline (reference sequence). CDR3 protein: CSATNQEAQYF. The CDR3 region has the DNA TGCAGTGCAACGAACCAGGAGGCCCAGTACTTC.

This chain connects TRBV6-1 to TRBJ2-2, with TRBD1 identical over 10 bases. V lost 4 bases, J lost 0 bases, and 8 bases stayed unmatched. The CDR3 has 18 amino acids. The germline V gene has CDR1 MNHNS and CDR2 SASEGT. The CDR3 DNA reads TGTGCCAGCAGTGCCCCGACAGGGGGCTTCGCGAACACCGGGGAGCTGTTTTTT. It encodes CASSAPTGGFANTGELFF.

The J gene is TRBJ1-4, the V gene TRBV13; D not certain. Germline V gene data show CDR1 as PRHDT and CDR2 as FYEKMQ (reference sequence). Deletions cut 2 bases from V and 8 bases from J, with 12 bases between. The CDR3 length is 14 residues. The CDR3 reads CASSLPGSGEKLFF. CDR3 sequence (DNA): TGTGCCAGCAGCTTACCGGGGTCGGGAGAAAAACTGTTTTTT.

V usage is TRBV28 and J usage is TRBJ1-4, with 7 positions matching TRBD1. The CDR3 runs to 14 residues. The J segment lost 4 bases and the V segment lost 5 bases, leaving 4 bases of the junction unmatched. Germline V gene data show CDR1 as MDHEN and CDR2 as SYDVKM. For the CDR3, the DNA is TGTGCCAGCAGTCCGGGACAGATTAATGAAAAACTGTTTTTT. Residues: CASSPGQINEKLFF.

The V call is TRBV24-1, the J call TRBJ2-1; possibly TRBD1 for D (6 bases). Germline V gene sequence: CDR1 KGHDR, CDR2 SFDVKD. This CDR3 spans 15 amino acids. Between the trimmed V and J ends, which lost 4 bases and 5 bases, there was a span of 14 bases. CDR3 DNA: TGTGCCACCAGTGACCATAACAGGGATCACAATGAGCAGTTCTTC. Translated, it gives CATSDHNRDHNEQFF.

This chain joins TRBV6-4 and TRBJ1-1; D is uncertain. Germline CDR1 is MRHNA and CDR2 is SNTAGT. The length of the CDR3 is 13 residues. Trimming cost V 2 bases and J 2 bases, with 6 bases left between them. CDR3 nucleotide sequence: TGTGCCAGCAGTGACAACGAAAACACTGAAGCTTTCTTT. Amino acids: CASSDNENTEAFF.

The chain links TRBV27 to TRBJ1-6; D is uncertain. The V end was cut by 1 base, the J end by 5 bases, with 12 bases between. CDR3 length: 16 amino acids. CDR1 and CDR2 from the germline V gene are MNHEY and SMNVEV (reference sequence). The CDR3 DNA sequence: TGTGCCAGCAGTTTATTGACGGCCGCAGATAATTCACCCCTCCACTTT. This sequence encodes CASSLLTAADNSPLHF.

This rearrangement joins TRBV30 to TRBJ1-2; perhaps TRBD1 as D (6 bases). In germline, CDR1 is GTSNPN, CDR2 SVGIG (reference sequence). V gave up 2 bases and J gave up 7 bases, with 14 bases separating them. The length of the CDR3 is 13 residues. The CDR3 loop reads CAWSPNRVGGYTF. The CDR3 coding sequence is TGTGCCTGGAGTCCAAACAGGGTCGGTGGCTACACCTTC.

This clone was recorded once. The chain has TRBV5-6 and TRBJ2-1, with D possibly being TRBD1 or TRBD2 (5 bases each). Deletions cut 3 bases from V and 9 bases from J, with 13 bases between. There are 13 residues in the CDR3. Germline lookup yields CDR1 SGHDT and CDR2 YYEEEE. In DNA, the CDR3 is TGTGCCAGCAGCTCAGGGACCTGGGGTGAGCAGTTCTTC. This sequence encodes CASSSGTWGEQFF.

This clone has just a few counts. This chain connects TRBV24-1 to TRBJ2-3; D tentatively reads TRBD1 or TRBD2 (6 bases each). The ends were cut back, 4 bases at V and 3 bases at J, with 16 bases in the middle. CDR1 KGHDR and CDR2 SFDVKD come from the germline V gene. The CDR3 extends over 16 amino acids. The CDR3 here is CATSDPTSQGTDTQYF. In nucleotides, the CDR3 is TGTGCCACCAGTGACCCCACTAGCCAGGGGACAGATACGCAGTATTTT.